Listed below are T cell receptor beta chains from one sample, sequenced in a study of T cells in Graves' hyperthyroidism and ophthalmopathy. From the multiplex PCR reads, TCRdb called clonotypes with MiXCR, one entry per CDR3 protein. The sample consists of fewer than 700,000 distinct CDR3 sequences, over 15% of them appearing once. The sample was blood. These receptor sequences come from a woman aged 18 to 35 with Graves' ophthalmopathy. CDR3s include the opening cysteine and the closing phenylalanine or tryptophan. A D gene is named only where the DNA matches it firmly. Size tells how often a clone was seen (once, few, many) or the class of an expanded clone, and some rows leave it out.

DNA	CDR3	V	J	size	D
TGCGCCAGCAGCCAAGATGGAACCCGAGGGCAGCCCCAGCATTTT	CASSQDGTRGQPQHF	TRBV4-3	TRBJ1-5	-	-
TGCAGCGCTTATCCGTTAACCGGGACAGAAAATACAGATACGCAGTATTTT	CSAYPLTGTENTDTQYF	TRBV29-1	TRBJ2-3	few	TRBD1
TGTGCCAGCAGTTTAGGGGGTACAGGGGTGGGAAGCATTCAGTACTTC	CASSLGGTGVGSIQYF	TRBV12-3/TRBV12-4	TRBJ2-4	-	TRBD1
TGCGCCAGCAGCGCTGCCTGGAACACTGAAGCTTTCTTT	CASSAAWNTEAFF	TRBV5-1	TRBJ1-1	many	-
TGTGCCAGCAGTCCACCGACAGGGATGAATTCACCCCTCCACTTT	CASSPPTGMNSPLHF	TRBV28	TRBJ1-6	many	TRBD1
TGTGCCAGCAGTTCCTCCCTTGACAGGGAAACTTTCTTT	CASSSSLDRETFF	TRBV6-1	TRBJ1-1	-	TRBD1
TGTGCCAGCAGCTACACAGGGCCCATACCGAACACTGAAGCTTTCTTT	CASSYTGPIPNTEAFF	TRBV5-4	TRBJ1-1	few	-
TGCAGTGCCGGCGGCGGGAGGGGAGATACGCAGTATTTT	CSAGGGRGDTQYF	TRBV20-1	TRBJ2-3	many	TRBD2
TGTGCCAGCAAGGGACTAGCGGGAGCCGGGGAGCTGTTTTTT	CASKGLAGAGELFF	TRBV2	TRBJ2-2	many	TRBD2
TGCGCCAGCAGCTTCGGGGGTCCCAAAAACATTCAGTACTTC	CASSFGGPKNIQYF	TRBV5-1	TRBJ2-4	many	-
TGTGCCATCAGTGAAAGGGTGATCCCTGACTATGGCTACACCTTC	CAISERVIPDYGYTF	TRBV10-3	TRBJ1-2	-	-
TGTGCCAGCAGCCAGGCCGCGGCAGGGGCGAACACTGAAGCTTTCTTT	CASSQAAAGANTEAFF	TRBV7-9	TRBJ1-1	-	-
TGTGCCAGCAGTCCGGACAGGGGGGGCACAGATACGCAGTATTTT	CASSPDRGGTDTQYF	TRBV5-6	TRBJ2-3	many	TRBD1
TGTGCCAGTAGTATCCGGGGGGGTGAAAAACTGTTTTTT	CASSIRGGEKLFF	TRBV19	TRBJ1-4	-	-
TGTGCCAGCAGCTTAATTAGCGGGAGAGGTGGGGAGCTGTTTTTT	CASSLISGRGGELFF	TRBV11-2	TRBJ2-2	many	TRBD2
TGCAGCGTTGCCACTAGTCGGCAGTACTTC	CSVATSRQYF	TRBV29-1	TRBJ2-7	few	-
TGTGCCATCAGTGCTCGACAGGGGACTACTGAGAATGAGCAGTTCTTC	CAISARQGTTENEQFF	TRBV10-3	TRBJ2-1	many	-
TGTGCCAGCAGTCCAAGGGGGTGGGAGCGTTCCTACAATGAGCAGTTCTTC	CASSPRGWERSYNEQFF	TRBV27	TRBJ2-1	many	-